The 8 T cell receptor beta chains in this list originate from one sample, sequenced in a study of blood T cell repertoires in COVID-19. Sequencing was performed with immunoSEQ multiplex PCR; in TCRdb, only in-frame clones are kept and a portion is missing. Of 300,000 to 400,000 clones listed, approximately 89% were seen once; the top ten hold more than 5%. Sequencing was performed on PBMCs or T cells enriched from blood (not recorded which). These receptors were obtained from a man aged 25 to 40 who had recovered from COVID-19.

This sequence joins TRBV5-1 and TRBJ1-3; D is unresolved. The CDR3 totals 15 residues. Per the germline V gene, CDR1 is SGHRS and CDR2 is YFSETQ. Trimming left V 0 bases short and J 0 bases short, with 7 bases between. The CDR3 region has the DNA TGCGCCAGCAGCTTGGGCACTCGCTCTGGAAACACCATATATTTT. Its protein is CASSLGTRSGNTIYF.

This chain uses TRBV5-1 with TRBJ1-1; D gene unclear. The germline CDR1 and CDR2 sequences are SGHRS and YFSETQ. This CDR3 region has 15 residues. Trimming pared 2 bases from V and 1 base from J, leaving 12 bases between. As DNA, the CDR3 is TGCGCCAGCAGCTTACATGGGGAGGGGAACACTGAAGCTTTCTTT. Protein product: CASSLHGEGNTEAFF.

This clone came up once. The chain joins TRBV5-1 to TRBJ2-5; 8 positions match TRBD1. Germline CDR1 reads SGHRS; CDR2 reads YFSETQ. J gave up 5 bases and V 1 base, and 7 bases lay outside the gene matches. There are 15 residues in the CDR3. CDR3 amino acids: CASSLQTGGSETQYF. The CDR3 DNA reads as TGCGCCAGCAGCTTGCAAACAGGGGGTTCGGAGACCCAGTACTTC.

This chain links TRBV2 with TRBJ1-3; no firm D call. The germline gives CDR1 SNHLY, CDR2 FYNNEI. Trimming took off 4 bases at V and 0 bases at J, with 7 bases between the two ends. This CDR3 comprises 14 residues. CDR3: CASSGLSSGNTIYF. In DNA, the CDR3 is TGTGCCAGCAGTGGTCTGTCCTCTGGAAACACCATATATTTT.

The rearrangement links TRBV2 to TRBJ1-5; 9 nucleotides line up with TRBD1. V trimming: 2 bases; J trimming: 4 bases; junction bases outside the gene matches: 3. This CDR3 comprises 15 residues. Germline values: CDR1 SNHLY, CDR2 FYNNEI. CDR3 in DNA: TGTGCCAGCAGTGAAACCGGGACAGGGAATCAGCCCCAGCATTTT. It yields the protein CASSETGTGNQPQHF.

V is TRBV6-5 and J is TRBJ2-7; no firm D call. V shed 5 bases and J shed 3 bases, with 5 bases lying between them. This CDR3 spans 11 amino acids. The germline V gene encodes CDR1 MNHEY and CDR2 SVGAGI. The CDR3 spells CASSRGYEQYF. CDR3 bases: TGTGCCAGCAGTAGAGGCTACGAGCAGTACTTC.

This clone was seen only a few times. The rearrangement links TRBV18 to TRBJ1-6; D is possibly TRBD1 (6 bases). Between the trimmed V and J ends, which lost 0 bases and 9 bases, there was a span of 15 bases. The CDR3 loop spans 16 amino acids. The V gene's germline CDR1 is KGHSH and CDR2 LQKENI. The CDR3 protein is CASSPPIARGVSPLHF. The DNA for the CDR3 is TGTGCCAGCTCACCACCTATAGCCAGGGGTGTTTCACCCCTCCACTTT. Combining the CDR3 with reference TRBV18 and TRBJ1-6 gives the whole variable domain NAGVMQNPRHLVRRRGQEARLRCSPMKGHSHVYWYRQLPEEGLKFMVYLQKENIIDESGMPKERFSAEFPKEGPSILRIQQVVRGDSAAYFCASSPPIARGVSPLHFGNGTRLTVT.

The CDR3 loop is CASSLEGNEQFF. The CDR3 DNA sequence: TGTGCCAGCAGCTTAGAGGGGAATGAGCAGTTCTTC. The chain links TRBV13 to TRBJ2-1; maybe TRBD1 (5 bases). This CDR3 has 12 residues. Trimming removed 1 base from V and 7 bases from J, with 5 bases in between. Looked up from germline, CDR1 is PRHDT and CDR2 is FYEKMQ (reference sequence).